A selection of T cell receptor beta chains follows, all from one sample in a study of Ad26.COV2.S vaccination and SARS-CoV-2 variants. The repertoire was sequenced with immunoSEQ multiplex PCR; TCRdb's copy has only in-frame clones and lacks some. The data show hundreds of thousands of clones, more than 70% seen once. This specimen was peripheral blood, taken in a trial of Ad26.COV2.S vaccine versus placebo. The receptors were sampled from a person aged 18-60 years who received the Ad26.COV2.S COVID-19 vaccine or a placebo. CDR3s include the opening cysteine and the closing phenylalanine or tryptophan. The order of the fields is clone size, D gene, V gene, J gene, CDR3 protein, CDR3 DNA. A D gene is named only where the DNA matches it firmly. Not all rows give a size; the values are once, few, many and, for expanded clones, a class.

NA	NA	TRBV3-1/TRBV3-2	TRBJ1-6	CASNTGSYNSPLHF	TGTGCCAGCAACACAGGCTCCTATAATTCACCCCTCCACTTT
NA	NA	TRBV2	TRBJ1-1	CASLRPENTEAFF	TGTGCCAGCCTCCGACCGGAGAACACTGAAGCTTTCTTT
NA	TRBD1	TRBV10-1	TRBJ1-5	CATPGQGLNQPQHF	TGCGCCACCCCGGGACAGGGTCTCAATCAGCCCCAGCATTTT
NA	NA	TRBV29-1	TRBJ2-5	CSVGRRQKETQYF	TGCAGCGTGGGGCGGCGGCAAAAGGAGACCCAGTACTTC
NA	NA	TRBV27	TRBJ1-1	CASSPGWKTEAFF	TGTGCCAGCAGCCCAGGGTGGAAAACTGAAGCTTTCTTT
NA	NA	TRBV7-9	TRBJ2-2	CASSFSSLNTGELFF	TGTGCCAGCAGCTTCTCTAGCCTGAACACCGGGGAGCTGTTTTTT
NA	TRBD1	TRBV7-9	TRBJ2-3	CASSLALTGTITDTQYF	TGTGCCAGCAGCTTAGCTTTGACAGGGACGATTACAGATACGCAGTATTTT
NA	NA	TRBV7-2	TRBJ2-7	CASSSSGAYEQYF	TGTGCCAGCAGCTCATCCGGGGCCTACGAGCAGTACTTC
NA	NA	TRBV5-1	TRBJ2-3	CASSYRRWQGLSPDTQYF	TGCGCCAGCAGCTACCGACGGTGGCAGGGGTTGTCACCAGATACGCAGTATTTT
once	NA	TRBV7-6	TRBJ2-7	CASSLGYGADYEQYF	TGTGCCAGCAGCTTAGGGTACGGGGCCGACTACGAGCAGTACTTC
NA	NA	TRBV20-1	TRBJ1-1	CSASAGMNTEAFF	TGCAGTGCTAGTGCGGGGATGAACACTGAAGCTTTCTTT
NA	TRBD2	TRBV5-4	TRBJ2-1	CASRAGLADYNEQFF	TGTGCCAGCAGGGCGGGACTAGCGGATTACAATGAGCAGTTCTTC
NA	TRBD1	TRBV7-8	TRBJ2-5	CASSYRDRVETQYF	TGTGCCAGCAGCTACCGGGACAGGGTTGAGACCCAGTACTTC
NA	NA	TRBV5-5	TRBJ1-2	CASSLVVGYGYTF	TGTGCCAGCAGCTTAGTAGTTGGCTATGGCTACACCTTC
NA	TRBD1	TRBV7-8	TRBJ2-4	CASSRQGAKVDIQYF	TGTGCCAGCAGCCGACAGGGGGCAAAAGTGGACATTCAGTACTTC
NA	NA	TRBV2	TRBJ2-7	CASRDISGVYEQYF	TGTGCCAGCAGAGACATTTCAGGGGTCTACGAGCAGTACTTC
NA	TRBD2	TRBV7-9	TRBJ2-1	CASGGGGAGPAEQFF	TGTGCCAGCGGGGGGGGAGGAGCGGGACCCGCTGAGCAGTTCTTC
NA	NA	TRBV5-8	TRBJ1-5	CASSLKQGHQPQHF	TGTGCCAGCAGCTTGAAGCAGGGGCATCAGCCCCAGCATTTT
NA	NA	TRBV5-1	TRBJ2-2	CASSFKESNTGELFF	TGCGCCAGCAGCTTCAAGGAGTCGAACACCGGGGAGCTGTTTTTT
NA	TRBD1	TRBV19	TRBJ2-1	CASSADRGRNEQFF	TGTGCCAGTAGTGCTGACAGGGGGCGCAATGAGCAGTTCTTC
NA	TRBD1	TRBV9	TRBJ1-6	CASSRGTGENSPLHF	TGTGCCAGCAGCCGCGGGACAGGGGAGAATTCACCCCTCCACTTT
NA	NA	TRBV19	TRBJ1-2	CASARRGQGYYGYTF	TGTGCCAGTGCAAGACGAGGGCAGGGATACTATGGCTACACCTTC
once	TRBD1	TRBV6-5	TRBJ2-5	CASTRTGRETQYF	TGTGCCAGCACTAGGACAGGGAGAGAGACCCAGTACTTC
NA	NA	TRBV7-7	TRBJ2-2	CASSSGQVGELFF	TGTGCTAGCAGCTCAGGGCAGGTCGGGGAGCTGTTTTTT
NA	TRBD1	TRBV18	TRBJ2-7	CASTRQGNDEQYF	TGTGCCAGCACCAGACAGGGGAACGACGAGCAGTACTTC
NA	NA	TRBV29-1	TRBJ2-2	CSALANANTGELFF	TGCAGCGCCCTAGCGAATGCGAACACCGGGGAGCTGTTTTTT
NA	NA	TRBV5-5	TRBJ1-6	CASSLRTASSYNSPLHF	TGTGCCAGCAGCCTACGGACAGCGAGCTCCTATAATTCACCCCTCCACTTT
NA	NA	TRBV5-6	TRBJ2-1	CASSLALKGRHNEQFF	TGTGCCAGCAGCTTGGCCTTAAAGGGGCGCCACAATGAGCAGTTCTTC
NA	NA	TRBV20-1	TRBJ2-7	CSADLLHEQYF	TGCAGTGCTGACCTACTCCACGAGCAGTACTTC
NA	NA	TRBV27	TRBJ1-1	CASSPRTPLWGFLMNTEAFF	TGTGCCAGCAGTCCCCGAACTCCCCTTTGGGGCTTCCTTATGAACACTGAAGCTTTCTTT
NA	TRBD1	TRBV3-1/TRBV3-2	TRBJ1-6	CASSISDRINSPLHF	TGTGCCAGCAGCATTTCGGACAGGATTAATTCACCCCTCCACTTT
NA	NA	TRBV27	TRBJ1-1	CASRTGNTEAFF	TGTGCCAGCCGAACAGGTAACACTGAAGCTTTCTTT
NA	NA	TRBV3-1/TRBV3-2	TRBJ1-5	CASSQGRGSNQPQHF	TGTGCCAGCAGCCAAGGACGGGGGAGCAATCAGCCCCAGCATTTT